Listed here is a single T cell receptor (beta chain). Its antigen is currently unknown. This sample was taken from a study of PD-1 blockade in classical Hodgkin lymphoma. Study conclusions and caveats: Whoever responded completely had baseline diversity much like that seen in newly diagnosed patients. It was CD4+ TCR diversity, not CD8+, that rose significantly by C4D1. Lower baseline TCR diversity was reported for newly diagnosed patients than for healthy donors.

TCRdb's copy holds only in-frame clones and misses some; the assay was immunoSEQ multiplex PCR. The sample includes around 30,000 clones, around nine tenths seen only once; the top ten take roughly 0.27%. Time point specified: cycle 4 day 1 (C4D1), after five to seven weeks of nivolumab. Brentuximab vedotin exposure varied, and every patient relapsed after autologous stem cell transplantation. Thawed PBMCs were the source of CD4+ T cells, purified by magnetic negative selection. Patients showed best responses of complete response, partial response or progressive disease. Unmatched junction bases numbered 6, after V lost 0 bases and J lost 3 bases. The germline V gene has CDR1 SGHRS and CDR2 YFSETQ. The CDR3 has 17 amino acids.

This chain joins TRBV5-1 and TRBJ2-5, with TRBD2 matching 12 bases. This clonotype originated in a human donor with classical Hodgkin lymphoma. The sequenced sample was CD4+ T cells from blood, obtained before the fourth cycle of nivolumab. In DNA form, the CDR3 reads TGCGCCAGCAGCTTGGTCCCTCGGACTAGCGGGGAAGAGACCCAGTACTTC. This codes for CASSLVPRTSGEETQYF.